Below are 15 T cell receptor beta chains sequenced from a single sample in a study of OX40 agonist ivuxolimab in advanced cancers. The method was immunoSEQ multiplex PCR; TCRdb's version includes in-frame clones alone and lacks a portion of them. The sample has around 80,000 clones; roughly 80% are singletons. The sequenced sample was CD4+ or CD8+ T cells sorted from blood, obtained in a trial of the OX40 agonist ivuxolimab. Every receptor here comes from an adult with an advanced solid tumor such as melanoma, head and neck, liver or kidney cancer.

V gene TRBV4-3 combines with J gene TRBJ1-1, with D possibly being TRBD1 (5 bases). The CDR3 sequence is 15 residues long. Germline CDR1 and CDR2: LGHNA and YSLEER. V lost 1 base and J 5 bases, leaving 14 bases between the germline ends. The CDR3 loop is CASSQGKGTRTEAFF. The DNA of the CDR3 is TGCGCCAGCAGCCAAGGAAAGGGGACGAGGACTGAAGCTTTCTTT.

The rearrangement links TRBV6-6 to TRBJ2-7; 10 nucleotides line up with TRBD1. Per germline, CDR1 MNHNY and CDR2 SVGAGI (reference sequence). The CDR3 runs to 14 residues. V shed 6 bases, J shed 3 bases, and the junction held 5 bases outside the gene matches. CDR3: CASRSGTGVYEQYF. The CDR3 bases are TGTGCCAGCAGGTCTGGGACAGGGGTCTACGAGCAGTACTTC.

J is TRBJ1-3 and V is TRBV7-6, with 11 bases that match TRBD1. This CDR3 has 16 amino acids. CDR1 and CDR2 from the germline V gene are SGHVS and FNYEAQ. The ends lost 5 bases at V and 0 bases at J; junction bases unmatched: 3. CDR3: CASSPGTGGSGNTIYF. In DNA form, the CDR3 reads TGTGCCAGCAGCCCTGGGACAGGGGGCTCTGGAAACACCATATATTTT.

The CDR3 region has the DNA TGTGCCAGCAGCTGGGCTAGCGACCCTCACTACGAGCAGTACTTC. Translated: CASSWASDPHYEQYF. The chain uses TRBV5-4 and TRBJ2-7; D is possibly TRBD2 (6 bases). CDR1 is SGHNT, CDR2 YYREEE, per germline (reference sequence). Trimming left V 3 bases short and J 3 bases short, with 16 bases between. CDR3 length equals 15 residues.

The V call is TRBV6-5, the J call TRBJ1-1, with no clear D. CDR1 MNHEY and CDR2 SVGAGI come from the germline V gene. The CDR3 has 16 amino acids. The germline V and J ends were trimmed by 0 bases and 4 bases, with 15 bases remaining between them. The CDR3 region is CASSYSHIGEGTEAFF. The DNA for the CDR3 is TGTGCCAGCAGTTACTCTCACATAGGTGAAGGCACTGAAGCTTTCTTT.

CDR3 nucleotide sequence: TGTGCCAGCAGTAATCGGTCACCGGGAACCAATTCACCCCTCCACTTT. This codes for CASSNRSPGTNSPLHF. The chain links TRBV2 to TRBJ1-6; D gene uncertain. Germline values: CDR1 SNHLY, CDR2 FYNNEI. CDR3 size: 16 residues. V was clipped by 5 bases and J by 7 bases, with 18 bases between them.

This clone was found a few times. The CDR3 loop is CASSLTGLGEQFF. The CDR3 DNA sequence: TGTGCCAGCAGCCTGACAGGGCTCGGAGAGCAGTTCTTC. The chain uses TRBV11-3 and TRBJ2-1, with 7 bases that match TRBD1. The CDR3 extends over 13 amino acids. The junction had 8 bases not matched to a gene; V was cut back by 5 bases and J by 10 bases. Germline V gives CDR1 SGHNT, CDR2 YENEEA. Drawing the rest from reference TRBV11-3 and TRBJ2-1, the complete variable domain is EAGVVQSPRYKIIEKKQPVAFWCNPISGHNTLYWYLQNLGQGPELLIRYENEEAVDDSQLPKDRFSAERLKGVDSTLKIQPAELGDSAVYLCASSLTGLGEQFFGPGTRLTVL.

The chain links TRBV11-2 to TRBJ1-4, with D perhaps matching TRBD1 (5 bases). This CDR3 has 15 residues. CDR1 is SGHAT, CDR2 FQNNGV, per germline. Trimming removed 2 bases from V and 5 bases from J, with 12 bases in between. This CDR3 is CASSLRWRGNEKLFF. As DNA, the CDR3 is TGTGCCAGCAGCTTACGGTGGCGGGGGAATGAAAAACTGTTTTTT.

The rearrangement joins TRBV5-4 to TRBJ2-2; D is possibly TRBD1 (5 bases). Germline values: CDR1 SGHNT, CDR2 YYREEE (reference sequence). V lost 1 base and J 4 bases, leaving 8 bases between the germline ends. The CDR3 contains 14 residues. The CDR3 region is CASSLKGSTGELFF. The CDR3 coding sequence is TGTGCCAGCAGCTTGAAGGGGTCCACCGGGGAGCTGTTTTTT.

This chain joins TRBV2 and TRBJ2-7, with D uncertain. The V and J ends lost 2 bases and 1 base respectively, with 6 bases between them. CDR3 length: 13 amino acids. Germline loops: CDR1 SNHLY, CDR2 FYNNEI. The CDR3 region is CASSELGSYEQYF. DNA for the CDR3: TGTGCCAGCAGTGAACTGGGGTCCTACGAGCAGTACTTC.

This clone was seen just once. This chain uses TRBV19 with TRBJ1-3; TRBD1 might be the D (5 bases). CDR3 size: 17 residues. Germline lookup yields CDR1 LNHDA and CDR2 SQIVND (reference sequence). V shed 4 bases and J shed 0 bases, with 16 bases lying between them. Here the CDR3 DNA reads TGTGCCAGTAGTAGGGCTTCGAGGGACCACTCTGGAAACACCATATATTTT. It specifies CASSRASRDHSGNTIYF. Full variable domain (missing parts from reference TRBV19 and TRBJ1-3): DGGITQSPKYLFRKEGQNVTLSCEQNLNHDAMYWYRQDPGQGLRLIYYSQIVNDFQKGDIAEGYSVSREKKESFPLTVTSAQKNPTAFYLCASSRASRDHSGNTIYFGEGSWLTVV.

The rearrangement uses TRBV5-4 and TRBJ1-3; D unresolved. The germline V and J ends were trimmed by 4 bases and 0 bases, with 8 bases remaining between them. From germline, CDR1 is SGHNT and CDR2 YYREEE (reference sequence). This CDR3 is built from 14 residues. The CDR3 protein is CASSPRGSGNTIYF. The CDR3 coding sequence is TGTGCCAGCAGCCCCCGGGGCTCTGGAAACACCATATATTTT. Drawing the rest from reference TRBV5-4 and TRBJ1-3, the complete variable domain is ETGVTQSPTHLIKTRGQQVTLRCSSQSGHNTVSWYQQALGQGPQFIFQYYREEENGRGNFPPRFSGLQFPNYSSELNVNALELDDSALYLCASSPRGSGNTIYFGEGSWLTVV.

This chain joins TRBV10-3 and TRBJ1-3; tentatively, D is TRBD1 (5 bases). Germline V gene data show CDR1 as ENHRY and CDR2 as SYGVKD. V lost 0 bases to trimming and J lost 0 bases, with 9 bases between them. The CDR3 has 16 residues. The CDR3 here is CAISESGPDSGNTIYF. CDR3 nucleotide sequence: TGTGCCATCAGTGAGTCGGGACCGGACTCTGGAAACACCATATATTTT.

The V gene is TRBV5-4, the J gene TRBJ2-1, with D hard to call. The V gene's germline CDR1 is SGHNT and CDR2 YYREEE (reference sequence). V lost 4 bases and J 5 bases, leaving 16 bases between the germline ends. The CDR3 length is 15 residues. The CDR3 is CASSKGSSQNNEQFF. CDR3 DNA: TGTGCCAGCAGCAAGGGTAGTAGCCAAAACAATGAGCAGTTCTTC.

This chain connects TRBV19 to TRBJ2-1; 8 bases line up with TRBD2. V lost 3 bases and J lost 8; bases outside the gene matches: 18. The CDR3 spans 18 residues. The V gene's germline CDR1 is LNHDA and CDR2 SQIVND (reference sequence). CDR3 in amino acids: CASSIGAGGVNRGYEQFF. The CDR3 DNA sequence: TGTGCCAGTAGTATTGGAGCCGGGGGGGTCAATAGAGGGTATGAGCAGTTCTTC.